Each of the 17 T cell receptor delta chains below was sequenced from the same sample in a study of gamma-delta T cells after stem cell transplantation. TCRdb re-called the RT-PCR reads via CATT. The sample contains 2,900 or so delta-chain clones, approximately 22% of which appear only once. Input material: gamma-delta T cells. The receptors shown here come from a human donor. It is not recorded whose cells these are; they may come from a transplant donor.

Worth noting for this clone: It is likely a read error: a sequence one base away is far more abundant. CDR3 coding DNA: TGTGCTCTTGGGGAACGGTCCTTCCTGGGGGTCAACGCCGATAAACTCATCTTT. Its translation: CALGERSFLGVNADKLIF. V gene TRDV1 combines with J gene TRDJ1; D is possibly TRDD2 or TRDD3 (7 bases each). The germline CDR1 and CDR2 sequences are TSWWSYY and QGS. This CDR3 has 18 amino acids. Trimming took 1 base from V and 3 from J, leaving 21 bases between them.

This clone has more than one count but fewer than ten. This probably arose from a read error, given a far larger clone one base away. J is TRDJ1 and V is TRDV1, with D maybe TRDD3 (6 bases). Germline V gene lookup returns CDR1 TSWWSYY and CDR2 QGS. V gave up 4 bases and J gave up 8 bases, with 41 bases separating them. The CDR3 sequence is 22 residues long. In nucleotides, the CDR3 is TGTGCTCTTGGGGTCACTGTTAGGTACCGGGGGACTGACGAAAATGAAAAGCAAAAACTCATCTTT. It encodes CALGVTVRYRGTDENEKQKLIF.

This clone was counted only a few times. The rearrangement uses TRDV1 and TRDJ1, with D possibly matching TRDD3 (6 bases). The CDR3 sequence is 16 residues long. Trimming took 5 bases from V and 7 from J, leaving 23 bases between them. Germline V lookup: CDR1 TSWWSYY, CDR2 QGS. CDR3 residues: CALGSPRGEVAGKLIF. The DNA for the CDR3 is TGTGCTCTTGGGTCCCCCCGGGGGGAAGTGGCCGGTAAACTCATCTTT.

As to this clone: TCRdb's entry gives the protein of a much larger clone, which mismatches this DNA's translation at residue 3, likely from a read error; the protein reported here is translated from the DNA. V usage is TRDV1 and J usage is TRDJ3; 9 bases match TRDD3. The germline V gene has CDR1 TSWWSYY and CDR2 QGS. The CDR3 has 20 amino acids. CDR3 in amino acids: CAPGDRVTGGHSWDTRQMFF. Written as DNA, the CDR3 is TGTGCTCCTGGGGACCGCGTTACTGGGGGACACTCCTGGGACACCCGACAGATGTTTTTC.

The V and J genes are TRDV3 and TRDJ1; 9 bases line up with TRDD3. With 1 base clipped from V and 0 bases from J, the junction kept 24 bases outside the gene matches. The CDR3 runs 21 residues. Per germline, CDR1 TVYSNPD and CDR2 GDNSRS (reference sequence). The CDR3 loop reads CAFKIRPTSLGDSSYTDKLIF. Written as DNA, the CDR3 is TGTGCCTTTAAGATCCGACCGACATCGCTGGGGGATTCCTCGTACACCGATAAACTCATCTTT.

Notes on this clone: A much larger clone differs by one base, so this may be a read error. The chain recombines TRDV1 with TRDJ1; tentative D call: TRDD3 (5 bases). V lost 2 bases, J lost 10 bases, and 29 bases lay in between. CDR3 length: 18 amino acids. Germline V CDR1 and CDR2: TSWWSYY, QGS. The CDR3 spells CALGEWEPGYWRPNRLIF. The CDR3 nucleotides read TGTGCTCTTGGGGAATGGGAACCTGGGTACTGGAGACCTAACCGACTCATCTTT.

The chain recombines TRDV1 with TRDJ1; 7 bases line up with TRDD3. The V and J ends lost 4 bases and 0 bases, in that order; junction bases with no gene match: 20. This CDR3 is built from 20 residues. Per the germline V gene, CDR1 is TSWWSYY and CDR2 is QGS. The CDR3 DNA reads TGTGCTCTTGGGGGGGAGGTCGCTGGGGGTTTAATGAGATACACCGATAAACTCATCTTT. Translation: CALGGEVAGGLMRYTDKLIF.

This chain connects TRDV1 to TRDJ1; TRDD3 agrees at 7 bases. Germline CDR1 reads TSWWSYY; CDR2 reads QGS. CDR3 size: 18 residues. Trimming removed 0 bases from V and 4 bases from J; junction bases left unmatched: 14. The CDR3 bases are TGTGCTCTTGGGGAACTCACGGCCCTGGGGGGGACCCGCGATAAACTCATCTTT. This gives the protein CALGELTALGGTRDKLIF.

This clone was observed a few times. The protein held in TCRdb is that of a much larger clone and does not match this DNA's translation at residue 14, likely because of a read error; the protein shown is translated from the DNA. The chain has TRDV1 and TRDJ1; 7 bases agree with TRDD2. The V segment lost 3 bases and the J segment 1 base; nucleotides outside the gene matches: 20. The CDR3 covers 20 residues. Germline lookup yields CDR1 TSWWSYY and CDR2 QGS. The CDR3 loop reads CALGDLPSFPRTPCTDKLIF. CDR3 nucleotides: TGTGCTCTTGGGGACCTTCCTTCCTTCCCTCGGACACCGTGCACCGATAAACTCATCTTT.

V usage is TRDV1 and J usage is TRDJ1; 9 bases align to TRDD3. The CDR3 has 20 amino acids. Per germline, CDR1 TSWWSYY and CDR2 QGS. Trimming took 6 bases from V and 2 from J; bases not matched to a gene: 22. CDR3 amino acids: CALGFRLPGGLGEDTDKLIF. The CDR3 coding sequence is TGTGCTCTTGGTTTTCGCCTTCCAGGGGGACTGGGGGAAGATACCGATAAACTCATCTTT.

As concerns this clone: A single base is all that separates this from a far larger clone, so a read error is likely. The chain joins TRDV1 to TRDJ1; TRDD3 matches at 13 bases. Germline assignment: CDR1 TSWWSYY and CDR2 QGS. The CDR3 is 20 amino acids. CDR3 DNA: TGTGCTCCTGGGGACTTTCCTACCGGTAGGACTGGGGGATACGGAAGGAAGCTCATCTTT. It translates to CAPGDFPTGRTGGYGRKLIF.

To note about this clone: The likely explanation is a read error, given a far larger clone one base away. Different DNA sequences within this sample yield the same CDR3. The J gene is TRDJ1, the V gene TRDV1, with 13 bases identical to TRDD3. The CDR3 runs 24 residues. V dropped 1 base and J dropped 2; count of bases not matched to a gene: 25. CDR1 and CDR2 from the germline V gene are TSWWSYY and QGS. This CDR3 is CALGERALPTHTGGYGLGTDKLIF. CDR3 coding DNA: TGTGCTCTTGGGGAACGAGCCCTTCCCACGCATACTGGGGGATACGGATTAGGGACCGATAAACTCATCTTT.

The chain combines TRDV2 with TRDJ3, with 7 bases matching TRDD3. The CDR3 has 18 residues. The germline gives CDR1 GEAIGNYY, CDR2 EKD. Here the CDR3 reads CAYHASGGPSWDTRQMFF. DNA for the CDR3: TGTGCTTATCACGCTTCTGGGGGCCCCTCCTGGGACACCCGACAGATGTTTTTC.

The CDR3 bases are TGTGCTCTTGGGGACTCCTTGGGGGGCACGCACCCTAATGGAGGGATTACCTTGTCCGATAAACTCATCTTT. This gives the protein CALGDSLGGTHPNGGITLSDKLIF. The chain employs TRDV1 and TRDJ1, with a weak D call TRDD3 (6 bases). The V gene lost 3 bases and the J gene lost 3 bases, with 41 bases spanning the gap. The V gene's germline CDR1 is TSWWSYY and CDR2 QGS. This CDR3 contains 24 residues.

This clone was seen a few times. The chain joins TRAV29/DV5 to TRDJ1; a possible D gene is TRDD3 (6 bases). This CDR3 spans 15 amino acids. CDR1 and CDR2 from the germline V gene are NSMFDY and ISSIKDK. V lost 3 bases and J 2 bases, leaving 17 bases between the germline ends. CDR3 nucleotides: TGTGCAGCAATTTCCGGGGGGGGGACAACCGATAAACTCATCTTT. Translating gives CAAISGGGTTDKLIF.

About this clone: The sample has other DNA sequences that encode this CDR3 too. The chain couples TRDV1 to TRDJ1; possible D gene TRDD3, 6 bases. This CDR3 is 18 amino acids long. Looked up from germline, CDR1 is TSWWSYY and CDR2 is QGS. V was clipped by 1 base and J by 6 bases, with 24 bases between them. CDR3 amino acids: CALGEPPASWYGDYKLIF. CDR3 coding DNA: TGTGCTCTTGGGGAACCTCCTGCATCTTGGTACGGGGATTATAAACTCATCTTT.

The rearrangement joins TRAV38-2/DV8 to TRDJ1; D remains ambiguous. CDR1 is TSESDYY, CDR2 QEAYKQQN, per germline. This CDR3 region has 18 residues. V lost 2 bases and J lost 0, with 20 bases in between. For the CDR3, the DNA is TGTGCTTATAGGAGGGGCCCCCCGGGGTCCCAGTACACCGATAAACTCATCTTT. It yields the protein CAYRRGPPGSQYTDKLIF.